A single sample is the source of the 4 T cell receptor beta chains below, sequenced in a study of T cells in Graves' hyperthyroidism and ophthalmopathy. TCR beta CDR3 regions were amplified from RNA. Initially, a first-round RT-PCR of the TCR CDR3 employed the HTBI primer set. In TCRdb, the multiplex PCR reads were re-called with MiXCR into one record per CDR3 protein. The table includes some 400,000 distinct CDR3 sequences, approximately 19% detected once. The sequencing input was blood. The receptor set was obtained from a woman aged 18-35 years with Graves' hyperthyroidism.

Many counts were recorded for this clonotype. The chain carries TRBV6-2 or TRBV6-3 and TRBJ2-7, with D possibly being TRBD2 (5 bases). Germline V gene sequence: CDR1 MNHEY, CDR2 SVGEGT. This CDR3 contains 16 residues. V was cut by 5 bases and J by 0 bases, with 17 bases left in between. CDR3 region: CASSAPPGSSSYEQYF. CDR3 nucleotides: TGTGCCAGCAGTGCTCCCCCGGGATCAAGCTCCTACGAGCAGTACTTC.

The genes are TRBV4-1 and TRBJ1-2; 7 bases fit TRBD1. Trimming at V came to 1 base and at J to 2 bases, leaving 10 bases not matched to a gene. Germline-derived CDR1 and CDR2 are MGHRA and YSYEKL. This CDR3 comprises 17 residues. The CDR3 loop is CASSQGPRDSPNYGYTF. Here the CDR3 DNA reads TGCGCCAGCAGCCAAGGCCCCCGGGACAGCCCAAACTATGGCTACACCTTC.

This clonotype was seen repeatedly, ten times or more. The chain carries TRBV2 and TRBJ1-3; possible D gene TRBD1, 5 bases. Germline lookup yields CDR1 SNHLY and CDR2 FYNNEI. Trimming took off 0 bases at V and 10 bases at J, with 7 bases between the two ends. CDR3 size: 12 residues. CDR3 in amino acids: CASSEAGGTIYF. The CDR3 DNA follows: TGTGCCAGCAGTGAAGCGGGGGGTACCATATATTTT. Full variable domain (remainder filled in from reference TRBV2 and TRBJ1-3): EPEVTQTPSHQVTQMGQEVILRCVPISNHLYFYWYRQILGQKVEFLVSFYNNEISEKSEIFDDQFSVERPDGSNFTLKIRSTKLEDSAMYFCASSEAGGTIYFGEGSWLTVV.

At least ten counts were recorded for this clonotype. The chain couples TRBV14 to TRBJ2-7; D is unclear. Trimming took off 6 bases at V and 1 base at J, with 10 bases between the two ends. From germline, CDR1 is SGHDN and CDR2 FVKESK. This CDR3 has 13 amino acids. CDR3 protein: CASRRGLSYEQYF. The DNA of the CDR3 is TGTGCCAGCAGACGCGGCTTGTCCTACGAGCAGTACTTC.